What follows describes a single TCR beta chain. This sample is drawn from a study of blood T cell repertoires in COVID-19. The table came from immunoSEQ multiplex PCR; TCRdb's copy has only in-frame clones and leaves some out. This sample carries about 400,000 clones, 80% to 90% of them seen once, and the ten largest clones take 1.9%. The source is a man aged 40-49 years in a cohort exposed to, infected with or recovered from COVID-19 (not recorded which). The specimen sequenced was PBMCs or T cells enriched from blood (not recorded which).

CDR3 in amino acids: CASSVAGGLYEQFF. Written as DNA, the CDR3 is TGTGCCAGCAGTGTGGCAGGGGGCCTCTATGAGCAGTTCTTC. The chain is built from TRBV2 and TRBJ2-1; the match to TRBD1 covers 8 bases. V gave up 4 bases and J gave up 8 bases; unmatched junction bases: 7. Germline assignment: CDR1 SNHLY and CDR2 FYNNEI. This CDR3 has 14 amino acids.